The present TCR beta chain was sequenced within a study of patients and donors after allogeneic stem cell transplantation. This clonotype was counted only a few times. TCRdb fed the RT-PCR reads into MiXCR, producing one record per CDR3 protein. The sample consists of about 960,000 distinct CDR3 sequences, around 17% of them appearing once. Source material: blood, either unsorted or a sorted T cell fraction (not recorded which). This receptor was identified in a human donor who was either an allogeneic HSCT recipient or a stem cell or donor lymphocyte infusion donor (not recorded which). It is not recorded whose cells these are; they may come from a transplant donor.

The CDR3 loop reads CASSEERAGGQTEAFF. CDR3 sequence (DNA): TGTGCCAGCAGCGAGGAACGAGCGGGGGGCCAGACTGAAGCTTTCTTT. The chain employs TRBV5-6 and TRBJ1-1; the D gene is possibly TRBD1 (6 bases). Trimming pared 4 bases from V and 5 bases from J, leaving 21 bases between. Germline V CDR1 and CDR2: SGHDT, YYEEEE. The length of the CDR3 is 16 residues.